This T cell receptor beta chain was documented in a study of blood T cells in healthy people across ages. Findings and caveats of the study: Age showed a roughly linear inverse relationship with TCR beta diversity per million T cells.

In its sample, this clonotype was seen many times. The antigen is undetermined. A second PCR, run for about 7 to 11 cycles, used a sample-barcoded 5' primer plus a J-beta primer mix. TCRdb itself ran the 5' RACE reads through MiXCR, one entry per CDR3 protein. Seen here are about 970,000 distinct CDR3 sequences, roughly 51% observed once, and the top ten hold about a fifth. The receptor was isolated from an older woman in good health. The specimen was blood.

The CDR3 spells CASSLARGPRSYNEQFF. The DNA of the CDR3 is TGTGCCAGCAGCTTAGCGCGGGGTCCACGCTCCTACAATGAGCAGTTCTTC. The chain has TRBV7-9 and TRBJ2-1, with a weak D call TRBD2 (6 bases). V lost 0 bases and J 0 bases, leaving 12 bases between the germline ends. CDR3 length: 17 residues. Germline CDR1 SEHNR, CDR2 FQNEAQ (reference sequence).